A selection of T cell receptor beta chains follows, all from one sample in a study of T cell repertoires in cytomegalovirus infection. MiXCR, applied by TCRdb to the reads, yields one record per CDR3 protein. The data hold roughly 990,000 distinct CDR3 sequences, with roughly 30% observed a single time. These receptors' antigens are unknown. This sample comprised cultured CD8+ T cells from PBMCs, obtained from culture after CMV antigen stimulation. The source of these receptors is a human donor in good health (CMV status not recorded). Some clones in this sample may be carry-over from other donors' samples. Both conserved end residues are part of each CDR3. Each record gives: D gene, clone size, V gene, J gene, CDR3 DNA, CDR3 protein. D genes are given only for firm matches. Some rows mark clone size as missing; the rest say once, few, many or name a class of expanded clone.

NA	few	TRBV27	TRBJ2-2	TGTGCCAGCAGTCCCTATTTCATAGTGACCGGGGAGCTGTTTTTT	CASSPYFIVTGELFF
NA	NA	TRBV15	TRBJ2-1	TGTGCCACCAGCAGAGAACGGGGGAGCTCCTACAATGAGCAGTTCTTC	CATSRERGSSYNEQFF
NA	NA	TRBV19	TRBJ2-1	TGTGCCAGTAGTATAGCGGCGGGGAGTTACAATGAGCAGTTCTTC	CASSIAAGSYNEQFF
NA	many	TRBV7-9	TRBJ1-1	TGTGCCAGCAGCATCCGGGACCCGAACACTGAAGCTTTCTTT	CASSIRDPNTEAFF
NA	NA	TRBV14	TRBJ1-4	TGTGCCAGCAGCCTCGCAGGACGGCCAACTAATGAAAAACTGTTTTTT	CASSLAGRPTNEKLFF
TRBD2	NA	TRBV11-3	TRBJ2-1	TGTGCCAGCAGCTTAGGGCTAGCGGGGTTATACAATGAGCAGTTCTTC	CASSLGLAGLYNEQFF
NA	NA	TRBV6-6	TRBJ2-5	TGTGCCAGCAGTTCCCTATCGGGACAAAGGGAGACCCAGTACTTC	CASSSLSGQRETQYF
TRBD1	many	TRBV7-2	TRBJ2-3	TGTGCCAGCAGCTTTCCGGACAGGGCGATAAGTCCTACAGATACGCAGTATTTT	CASSFPDRAISPTDTQYF
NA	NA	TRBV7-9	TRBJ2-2	TGTGCCAGCAGCTTAGGGACAAGCACCGGGGAGCTGTTTTTT	CASSLGTSTGELFF
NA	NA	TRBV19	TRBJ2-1	TGTGCCAGTAGTATAAGGCCTAACAATGAGCAGTTCTTC	CASSIRPNNEQFF
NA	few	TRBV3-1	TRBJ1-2	TGTGCCAGCAGCCAAGATCCCCAGGGCCATGTAGCTAACTATGGCTACACCTTC	CASSQDPQGHVANYGYTF
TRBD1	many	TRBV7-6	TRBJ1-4	TGTGCCAGCAGCAACTTTCCCGGGACAGGGGACGAAAAACTGTTTTTT	CASSNFPGTGDEKLFF
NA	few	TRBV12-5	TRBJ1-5	TGTGCTAGTGCCCTCATAAGGGGGGGCAATCAGCCCCAGCATTTT	CASALIRGGNQPQHF
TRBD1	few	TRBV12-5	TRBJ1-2	TGTGCTAGTGGTTCTTCACCTGACAGGGACTATGGCTACACCTTC	CASGSSPDRDYGYTF
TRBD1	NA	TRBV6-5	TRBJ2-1	TGTGCCAGCAGTCCCGGGCCAGGGGGCAATGAGCAGTTCTTC	CASSPGPGGNEQFF